What follows describes a single TCR beta chain. Its antigen is still unknown. No qualities accompany the bases; no much larger clone lies one base away. Synthesis of TCR cDNA relied on 5'RACE template switching, a step that introduced a universal primer site along with unique molecular identifiers. Priming of cDNA synthesis was performed from both the TCR alpha and TCR beta constant segments. Library amplification involved two PCR steps, and the second step added sample barcodes and sequencing adapters. Sequencing of libraries was performed on Illumina HiSeq 2500 (2x100 bp) or NovaSeq (2x150 bp). As for how the authors treated the data: MIGEC was used to demultiplex reads and collapse the reads into UMI consensus sequences, and MiXCR was used for V(D)J alignment. Using edgeR on replicate PBMC samples, clonotypes were called vaccine-responding if FDR was below 0.01 and the log2 fold change was above 5 up to day 15. Bulk clonotypes were assigned CD4 or CD8 identity according to which sequenced CD4 or CD8 repertoire held them at higher abundance. TCRdb's own reprocessing of the public reads used fastp at Q25 and MiXCR and kept productive beta chains. All rows with the same CDR3 protein become a single entry with the most common DNA and genes. For this entry, the V and J calls and clone size follow TCRdb and not the study's own pipeline. This sample gives 100,000 to 150,000 distinct CDR3 sequences in total; under 8% of them show up just once. Jointly, the top ten make up about 2.7% of the sample.

In light of the paper, this sample's treatment or condition label describes: live attenuated yellow fever vaccine strain. A standard Ficoll-Paque protocol was used to isolate PBMCs from peripheral blood. CD4 and CD8 T-cell fractions were isolated with Dynabeads CD4 and CD8 positive selection kits. RNA was extracted with TriZol from bulk PBMCs, CD4 and CD8 fractions, and dextramer-positive and dextramer-negative fractions. These data originate in a study of T cells after yellow fever vaccination (dated by TCRdb to between 2018 and 2021). For the wider study: The SMART-Seq v4 Ultra Low Input RNA kit was used to prepare libraries from fractions with low cell numbers. To follow T-cell clones before and after primary and booster YFV17D yellow fever vaccination, bulk TCR alpha and beta repertoires were sequenced over time. Two healthy male donors, one aged 18 to 30 and one aged 30 to 39 years, made up the cohort. Bulk PBMC replicates and cell subsets were isolated from blood drawn at multiple timepoints before and after both primary and secondary immunization. Beyond this particular receptor, the publication reports: A small share of clonotypes was detected in both CD4 and CD8 compartments, with the overlap likely arising from convergent recombination. Only two donors were included in the study, so the extent to which the findings can be generalized is limited. The secondary T-cell response was found to be weaker but faster than the primary response, with a peak reached on day 5 rather than on day 15. FACS-sorted repertoires could contain abundant contaminating clonotypes from the bulk population, so computational filtering was required. After the booster, most clones that had expanded after primary vaccination were detected again (approximately 95% of CD4 and about 88% of CD8), suggesting broad maintenance of memory.

V gives up 3 bases and J gives up 4 bases, and the segment between their germline ends measures 9 bases. The CDR3 covers 13 residues, taking in both the cysteine and the phenylalanine. Only CDR3 DNA remains: 39 bases, in frame from the first base. CDR1 and CDR2, looked up from the germline V gene (reference sequence), are SGHKS and YYEKEE. Here the chain combines TRBV5-5 and TRBJ2-3; no D gene call is confident. The receptor was isolated from a man aged 18 to 29 who received the YFV17D yellow fever vaccine. This material consisted of CD4+ T cells sorted from PBMCs, taken approximately 11 days after the first yellow fever vaccination. The nucleotide sequence reads TGTGCCAGCAGCTCACTCGTCCCAGATACGCAGTATTTT. The translation is CASSSLVPDTQYF. This CDR3, with the reference TRBV5-5 and TRBJ2-3 proteins standing in past its ends, gives the full variable domain DAGVTQSPTHLIKTRGQQVTLRCSPISGHKSVSWYQQVLGQGPQFIFQYYEKEERGRGNFPDRFSARQFPNYSSELNVNALLLGDSALYLCASSSLVPDTQYFGPGTRLTVL.